Each of the 23 T cell receptor beta chains below was sequenced from the same sample in a study of identical twins. Each CDR3 protein is one row after TCRdb ran MiXCR on the 5' RACE reads. Among some 900,000 distinct CDR3 sequences listed, around an eighth were seen once. This same sample was also part of a study on yellow fever vaccine responses in identical twins.

Source material: PBMCs. These receptors all come from a woman aged 18 to 35 in good health.

This clonotype was counted a few times. The rearrangement joins TRBV20-1 to TRBJ1-4, with a weak D call TRBD1 (5 bases). CDR3 length equals 12 residues. Trimming cost V 6 bases and J 10 bases, with 15 bases left between them. From germline, CDR1 is DFQATT and CDR2 SNEGSKA (reference sequence). The CDR3 DNA follows: TGCAGTGCAGCCGGGACTCACGGAAAACTGTTTTTT. Translation: CSAAGTHGKLFF.

The chain links TRBV6-5 to TRBJ2-1; D remains unclear. The V gene lost 4 bases and the J gene lost 0 bases, with 13 bases spanning the gap. Germline lookup yields CDR1 MNHEY and CDR2 SVGAGI. The CDR3 runs 16 residues. CDR3 loop: CASSSITDLSYNEQFF. In DNA, the CDR3 is TGTGCCAGCAGTTCTATAACAGATCTCTCCTACAATGAGCAGTTCTTC.

The sample holds a few counts of this clonotype. The chain combines TRBV2 with TRBJ2-7; 7 bases fit TRBD1. CDR3 length equals 13 residues. The V and J ends lost 3 bases and 3 bases, in that order; junction bases with no gene match: 2. CDR1 SNHLY and CDR2 FYNNEI come from the germline V gene. The CDR3, as DNA: TGTGCCAGCAGTGATGGGGACAGCTACGAGCAGTACGTC. Protein product: CASSDGDSYEQYV.

This clonotype was seen many times. This chain connects TRBV2 to TRBJ2-1; 7 bases line up with TRBD2. V trimming: 7 bases; J trimming: 6 bases; junction bases outside the gene matches: 3. Germline CDR1 SNHLY, CDR2 FYNNEI. CDR3 length equals 12 residues. The CDR3 loop is CASIGGGNEQFF. Here the CDR3 DNA reads TGTGCCAGCATTGGGGGGGGCAATGAGCAGTTCTTC.

This clonotype was seen repeatedly, ten times or more. The chain recombines TRBV3-1 with TRBJ1-1, with 8 nucleotides matching TRBD1. Germline V gene sequence: CDR1 LGHDT, CDR2 YNNKEL (reference sequence). V lost 4 bases, J lost 10 bases, and 5 bases stayed unmatched. The CDR3 runs to 12 residues. The CDR3 is CASSLGTGGAFF. For the CDR3, the DNA is TGTGCCAGCAGCCTGGGGACAGGAGGAGCTTTCTTT. Supplemented by reference TRBV3-1 and TRBJ1-1, the full variable domain reads DTAVSQTPKYLVTQMGNDKSIKCEQNLGHDTMYWYKQDSKKFLKIMFSYNNKELIINETVPNRFSPKSPDKAHLNLHINSLELGDSAVYFCASSLGTGGAFFGQGTRLTVV.

This clonotype was detected many times. V usage is TRBV12-3 or TRBV12-4 and J usage is TRBJ2-3, with 8 bases fitting TRBD2. V lost 0 bases and J lost 1; bases outside the gene matches: 6. CDR3 length: 17 residues. As DNA, the CDR3 is TGTGCCAGCAGTTTAGCGCGAAGCGGGAGTGGCACAGATACGCAGTATTTT. Translation gives CASSLARSGSGTDTQYF.

This chain connects TRBV29-1 to TRBJ2-2; D not resolved. V was cut by 2 bases and J by 1 base, with 11 bases left in between. The CDR3 covers 15 residues. CDR1 and CDR2 (germline): SQVTM, ANQGSEA. CDR3 loop: CSVEPLSWNTGELFF. The CDR3 DNA follows: TGCAGCGTTGAACCCCTTTCCTGGAACACCGGGGAGCTGTTTTTT.

The rearrangement links TRBV4-1 to TRBJ2-1; TRBD2 might be the D (6 bases). The V end lost 3 bases, the J end lost 0 bases, and 12 bases lay between the germline ends. Germline V gene lookup returns CDR1 MGHRA and CDR2 YSYEKL. The CDR3 sequence is 16 residues long. This CDR3 reads CASSHPGLSSYNEQFF. CDR3 bases: TGCGCCAGCAGCCATCCGGGACTGAGCTCCTACAATGAGCAGTTCTTC.

The chain uses TRBV4-1 and TRBJ2-1; a possible D gene is TRBD2 (6 bases). Germline V lookup: CDR1 MGHRA, CDR2 YSYEKL. V was trimmed by 0 bases and J by 8 bases, leaving 14 bases between them. The CDR3 consists of 15 residues. CDR3 sequence reads: CASSQDWWGGDEQFF. CDR3 DNA sequence: TGCGCCAGCAGCCAAGATTGGTGGGGAGGCGATGAGCAGTTCTTC.

This chain connects TRBV5-1 to TRBJ2-1, with 16 bases identical to TRBD2. The CDR3 is 17 residues long. Germline trimming cut 0 bases from V and 14 bases from J; bases unmatched to any gene: 11. The germline V gene has CDR1 SGHRS and CDR2 YFSETQ. CDR3 amino acids: CASSLGGLAGGLNTEFF. The CDR3 nucleotides read TGCGCCAGCAGCTTGGGGGGACTAGCGGGAGGGCTGAATACGGAGTTCTTC.

The J gene is TRBJ2-3, the V gene TRBV6-5; D gene uncertain. The germline gives CDR1 MNHEY, CDR2 SVGAGI. V was shortened by 0 bases and J by 4 bases, with 11 bases between the two germline ends. The CDR3 length is 15 residues. In nucleotides, the CDR3 is TGTGCCAGCAGTTACTCTAGCTCAACGGCAGATACGCAGTATTTT. It specifies CASSYSSSTADTQYF.

Only a few counts were recorded for this clonotype. The chain carries TRBV20-1 and TRBJ1-1, with TRBD1 identical over 8 bases. The CDR3 loop spans 14 amino acids. Germline assignment: CDR1 DFQATT and CDR2 SNEGSKA (reference sequence). With V trimmed by 3 bases and J by 4 bases, 7 bases remained unmatched. CDR3 coding DNA: TGCAGTGCTAGCCGACAGGGGATGATCACTGAAGCTTTCTTT. This translates into CSASRQGMITEAFF.

This clonotype was recorded a few times. The chain has TRBV5-1 and TRBJ2-7, with TRBD2 matching over 8 bases. V shed 4 bases, J shed 4 bases, and the junction held 13 bases outside the gene matches. This CDR3 has 16 residues. Germline V lookup: CDR1 SGHRS, CDR2 YFSETQ. In nucleotides, the CDR3 is TGCGCCAGCAGCGCACTCCCAACAGCGGGAGTGTACGAGCAGTACTTC. This translates into CASSALPTAGVYEQYF.

The chain recombines TRBV2 with TRBJ1-5; D remains ambiguous. Germline CDR1 SNHLY, CDR2 FYNNEI. The CDR3 consists of 14 residues. V shed 3 bases and J shed 7 bases, with 13 bases lying between them. CDR3 nucleotide sequence: TGTGCCAGCAGTGACCGCAGCCCGAGGCAGCCCCAGCATTTT. Its protein product is CASSDRSPRQPQHF.

The V call is TRBV20-1, the J call TRBJ2-2, with TRBD1 matching 9 bases. Per germline, CDR1 DFQATT and CDR2 SNEGSKA (reference sequence). J gave up 8 bases and V 3 bases, and 10 bases lay outside the gene matches. The CDR3 is 15 residues long. Here the CDR3 DNA reads TGCAGTGCTAGTCCCGGGACAGGGAGTAGTGGGGAGCTGTTTTTT. Amino acid sequence: CSASPGTGSSGELFF.

This chain links TRBV20-1 with TRBJ1-1; tentative D call: TRBD1 (5 bases). In germline, CDR1 is DFQATT, CDR2 SNEGSKA (reference sequence). V lost 0 bases and J lost 11, with 10 bases in between. This CDR3 spans 11 amino acids. CDR3 sequence reads: CSARDGRDAFF. CDR3 bases: TGCAGTGCTAGAGATGGGAGGGACGCTTTCTTT.

This clonotype turned up a few times. The rearrangement joins TRBV25-1 to TRBJ2-5; the D gene is possibly TRBD2 (6 bases). The CDR3 has 14 amino acids. Deletions cut 2 bases from V and 0 bases from J, with 7 bases between. Germline CDR1 and CDR2: MGHDK and SYGVNS. The CDR3 loop reads CASSEGGDQETQYF. The CDR3 nucleotides read TGTGCCAGCAGTGAAGGAGGGGACCAAGAGACCCAGTACTTC.

This clonotype has more than one count but fewer than ten. The genes are TRBV3-1 and TRBJ2-1; 10 bases agree with TRBD1. Germline V gene lookup returns CDR1 LGHDT and CDR2 YNNKEL (reference sequence). With 8 bases clipped from V and 5 bases from J, the junction kept 9 bases outside the gene matches. This CDR3 is 15 amino acids long. CDR3 coding DNA: TGTGCCAGCTCCAGGACAGGGGGTTTGAACAATGAGCAGTTCTTC. As protein: CASSRTGGLNNEQFF.

The V gene is TRBV19, the J gene TRBJ1-5; D is unresolved. This CDR3 has 12 amino acids. CDR1 and CDR2 (germline): LNHDA, SQIVND (reference sequence). Trimming cost V 7 bases and J 7 bases, with 11 bases left between them. CDR3 coding DNA: TGTGCCAGTATCGGGGTAGGACAGCCCCAGCATTTT. This sequence encodes CASIGVGQPQHF.

The chain carries TRBV7-3 and TRBJ2-1; TRBD1 matches 9 bases. CDR3 length equals 14 residues. Trimming removed 3 bases from V and 8 bases from J; junction bases left unmatched: 5. In germline, CDR1 is SGHTA, CDR2 FQGTGA. CDR3 protein: CASSFGTGRHEQFF. The CDR3 DNA sequence: TGTGCCAGCAGCTTCGGGACAGGGCGGCATGAGCAGTTCTTC. Together with reference TRBV7-3 and TRBJ2-1, the CDR3 gives the full variable domain: GAGVSQTPSNKVTEKGKYVELRCDPISGHTALYWYRQSLGQGPEFLIYFQGTGAADDSGLPNDRFFAVRPEGSVSTLKIQRTERGDSAVYLCASSFGTGRHEQFFGPGTRLTVL.

The gene calls are TRBV19 and TRBJ2-3, with 15 bases lining up with TRBD2. This CDR3 contains 18 residues. The junction had 13 bases not matched to a gene; V was cut back by 8 bases and J by 4 bases. Germline V CDR1 and CDR2: LNHDA, SQIVND (reference sequence). The CDR3 is CASGNLPGLAGGPDTQYF. In DNA form, the CDR3 reads TGTGCCAGTGGAAACCTACCGGGACTAGCGGGGGGCCCAGATACGCAGTATTTT.

This clonotype was seen more than once but under ten times. V gene TRBV5-1 combines with J gene TRBJ2-7, with D maybe TRBD2 (5 bases). The CDR3 covers 13 residues. Trimming took off 0 bases at V and 3 bases at J, with 7 bases between the two ends. Germline assignment: CDR1 SGHRS and CDR2 YFSETQ. The CDR3 DNA sequence: TGCGCCAGCAGCTTGGCTAGCTACTACGAGCAGTACTTC. Translation: CASSLASYYEQYF.

A few counts support this clonotype. The chain couples TRBV13 to TRBJ2-1; the match to TRBD2 covers 7 bases. This CDR3 spans 15 amino acids. Germline values: CDR1 PRHDT, CDR2 FYEKMQ (reference sequence). Trimming took 2 bases from V and 2 from J; bases not matched to a gene: 3. CDR3 amino acids: CASSLKGLPYNEQFF. Written as DNA, the CDR3 is TGTGCCAGCAGCTTAAAGGGACTACCCTACAATGAGCAGTTCTTC.